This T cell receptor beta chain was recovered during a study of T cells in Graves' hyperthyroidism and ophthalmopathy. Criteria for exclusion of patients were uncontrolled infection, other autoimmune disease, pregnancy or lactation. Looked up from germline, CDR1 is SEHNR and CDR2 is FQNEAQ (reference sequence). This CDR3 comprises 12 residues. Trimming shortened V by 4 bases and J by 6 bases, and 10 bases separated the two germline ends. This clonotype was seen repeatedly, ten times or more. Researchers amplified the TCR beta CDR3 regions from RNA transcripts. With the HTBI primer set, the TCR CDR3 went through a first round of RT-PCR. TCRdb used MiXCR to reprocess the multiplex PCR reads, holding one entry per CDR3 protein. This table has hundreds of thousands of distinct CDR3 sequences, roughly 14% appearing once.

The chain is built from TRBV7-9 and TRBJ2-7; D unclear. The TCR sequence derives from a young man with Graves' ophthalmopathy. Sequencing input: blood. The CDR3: CASSSGSREQYF. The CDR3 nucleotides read TGTGCCAGCAGCTCCGGATCCCGCGAGCAGTACTTC.